The present T cell receptor (beta chain) was sequenced within a study of blood T cell repertoires in COVID-19. Study overall: Acute and convalescent COVID-19 specimens originated in the United States, Italy and Spain.

Per the authors' pipeline: Estimated nucleated cell counts came from reference gene primer amplification. Here immunoSEQ multiplex PCR was the method, and the copy in TCRdb shows in-frame clones only, minus some. The D gene and trimming were derived from the DNA, and the V and J assignments and clone size from that table. In the table there are more than 250,000 clones, 86% of which are singletons. CDR3 size: 16 residues. Germline V gene sequence: CDR1 MDHEN, CDR2 SYDVKM. Trimming took 10 bases from V and 3 from J; bases not matched to a gene: 13. The TCR was taken from a woman aged 18-30 years who had recovered from COVID-19. Source material: PBMCs or T cells enriched from blood (not recorded which). V and J are TRBV28 and TRBJ1-5, with 9 bases aligning to TRBD1. CDR3 amino acids: CATRLTGTGNNQPQHF. In DNA, the CDR3 is TGTGCCACCCGCCTGACCGGGACAGGGAACAATCAGCCCCAGCATTTT. Combining the CDR3 with reference TRBV28 and TRBJ1-5 gives the whole variable domain DVKVTQSSRYLVKRTGEKVFLECVQDMDHENMFWYRQDPGLGLRLIYFSYDVKMKEKGDIPEGYSVSREKKERFSLILESASTNQTSMYLCATRLTGTGNNQPQHFGDGTRLSIL.